This T cell receptor (beta chain) is from a study of cytomegalovirus exposure and HLA in healthy donors. This clone was seen more than once but under ten times. The antigen remains unidentified. The study, taken as a whole, reports: It was assumed in the presence/absence analyses that sequencing depth was roughly uniform across donors. HLA allele associations emerged for roughly 17,000 TCR beta sequences in a later analysis, at 0.05 false discovery rate. The study flagged approximately 180 TCR beta chains as cytomegalovirus-associated.

Amplification used 60 Vbeta primers and 13 Jbeta primers. Sequencing was performed with immunoSEQ multiplex PCR; in TCRdb, only in-frame clones are kept and a portion is missing. The sample shows approximately 170,000 clones, 65% to 85% of them seen only once. The CDR3 spans 14 residues. Germline loops: CDR1 MNHNS, CDR2 SASEGT. V lost 1 base and J 4 bases, leaving 10 bases between the germline ends. This TCR was sampled from a woman in her 50s in good health and CMV-seropositive. The sequencing input was PBMCs. The chain carries TRBV6-1 and TRBJ2-5, with D unclear. The CDR3 DNA reads TGTGCCAGCAGTGAAGGGCCCTGGAGAGAGACCCAGTACTTC. This codes for CASSEGPWRETQYF.